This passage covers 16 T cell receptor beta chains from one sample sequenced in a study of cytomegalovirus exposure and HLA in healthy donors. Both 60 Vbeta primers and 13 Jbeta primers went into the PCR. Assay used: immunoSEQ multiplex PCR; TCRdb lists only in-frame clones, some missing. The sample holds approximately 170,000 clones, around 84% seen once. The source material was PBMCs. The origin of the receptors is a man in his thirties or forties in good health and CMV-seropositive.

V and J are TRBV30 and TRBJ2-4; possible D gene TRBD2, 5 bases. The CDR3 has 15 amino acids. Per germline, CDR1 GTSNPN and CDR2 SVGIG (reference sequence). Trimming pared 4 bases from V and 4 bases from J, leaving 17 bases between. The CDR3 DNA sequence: TGTGCCTGGACCCCCCAGAGGGCAGCAAAAAACATTCAGTACTTC. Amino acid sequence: CAWTPQRAAKNIQYF.

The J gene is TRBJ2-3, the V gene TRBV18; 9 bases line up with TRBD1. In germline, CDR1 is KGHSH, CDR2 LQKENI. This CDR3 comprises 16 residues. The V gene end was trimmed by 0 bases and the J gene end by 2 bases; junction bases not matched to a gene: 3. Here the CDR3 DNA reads TGTGCCAGCTCACCACCTGGGACAGGGTACACAGATACGCAGTATTTT. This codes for CASSPPGTGYTDTQYF.

The CDR3 DNA reads TGTGCCAGAACTCGACAGGGGGCGGGCGAGCAGTACGTC. Encoded protein: CARTRQGAGEQYV. This chain connects TRBV6-5 to TRBJ2-7, with TRBD1 matching over 10 bases. Germline CDR1 MNHEY, CDR2 SVGAGI. Trimming cost V 9 bases and J 6 bases; bases outside gene matches: 8. The CDR3 has 13 residues.

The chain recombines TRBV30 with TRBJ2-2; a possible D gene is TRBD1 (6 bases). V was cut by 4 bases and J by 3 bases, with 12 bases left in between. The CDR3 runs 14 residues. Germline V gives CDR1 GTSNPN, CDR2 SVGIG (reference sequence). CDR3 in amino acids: CAWKYTGYTGELFF. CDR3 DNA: TGTGCCTGGAAATATACAGGGTACACCGGGGAGCTGTTTTTT.

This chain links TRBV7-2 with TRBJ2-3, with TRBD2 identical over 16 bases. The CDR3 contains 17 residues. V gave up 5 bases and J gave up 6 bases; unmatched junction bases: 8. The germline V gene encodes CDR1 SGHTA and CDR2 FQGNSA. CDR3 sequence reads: CASSPPGLAGGVDTQYF. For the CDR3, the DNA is TGTGCCAGCAGCCCACCGGGACTAGCGGGAGGGGTCGATACGCAGTATTTT.

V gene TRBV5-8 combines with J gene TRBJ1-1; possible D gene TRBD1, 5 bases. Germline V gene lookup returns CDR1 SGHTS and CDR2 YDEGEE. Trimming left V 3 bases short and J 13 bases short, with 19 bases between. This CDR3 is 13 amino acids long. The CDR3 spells CASSWPGISKGFF. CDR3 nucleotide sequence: TGTGCCAGCAGCTGGCCAGGGATCAGTAAGGGTTTCTTT.

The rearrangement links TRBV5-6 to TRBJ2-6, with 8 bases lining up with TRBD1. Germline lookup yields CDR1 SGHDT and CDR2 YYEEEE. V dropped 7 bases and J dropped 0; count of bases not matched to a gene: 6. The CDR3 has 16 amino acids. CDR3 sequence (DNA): TGTGCCAGCCGACAGGGGTTCAGCTCTGGGGCCAACGTCCTGACTTTC. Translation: CASRQGFSSGANVLTF.

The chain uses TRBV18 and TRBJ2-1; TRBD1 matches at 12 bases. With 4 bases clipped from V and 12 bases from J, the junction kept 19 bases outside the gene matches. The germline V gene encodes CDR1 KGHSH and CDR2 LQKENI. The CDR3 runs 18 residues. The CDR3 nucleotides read TGTGCCAGCTCACTCGTCTCGGGATCCGGGACAGGGGGCTCCGGGCAGTTCTTC. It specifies CASSLVSGSGTGGSGQFF.

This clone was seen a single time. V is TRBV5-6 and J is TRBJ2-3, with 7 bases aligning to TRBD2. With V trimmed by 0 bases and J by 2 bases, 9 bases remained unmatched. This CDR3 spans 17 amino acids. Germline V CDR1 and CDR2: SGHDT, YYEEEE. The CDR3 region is CASSLAHSGTITDTQYF. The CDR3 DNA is TGTGCCAGCAGCTTGGCTCACTCAGGGACTATCACAGATACGCAGTATTTT.

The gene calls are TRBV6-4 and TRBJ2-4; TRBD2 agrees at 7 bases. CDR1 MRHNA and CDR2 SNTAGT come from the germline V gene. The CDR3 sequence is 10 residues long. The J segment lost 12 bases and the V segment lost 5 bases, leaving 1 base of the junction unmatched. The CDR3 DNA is TGTGCCAGCAGTAGCGGGGCTCAGTACTTC. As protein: CASSSGAQYF.

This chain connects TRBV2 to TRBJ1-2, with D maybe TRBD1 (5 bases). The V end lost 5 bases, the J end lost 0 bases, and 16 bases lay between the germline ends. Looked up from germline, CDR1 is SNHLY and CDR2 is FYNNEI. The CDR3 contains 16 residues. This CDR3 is CASSKGYRTTNYGYTF. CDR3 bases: TGTGCCAGCAGTAAGGGATACAGGACGACTAACTATGGCTACACCTTC.

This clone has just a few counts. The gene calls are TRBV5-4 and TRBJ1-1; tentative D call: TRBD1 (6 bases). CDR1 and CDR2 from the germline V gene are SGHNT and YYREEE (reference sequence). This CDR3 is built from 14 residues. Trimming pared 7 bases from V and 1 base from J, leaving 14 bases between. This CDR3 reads CASVKTGSNTEAFF. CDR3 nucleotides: TGTGCCAGCGTAAAGACAGGATCGAACACTGAAGCTTTCTTT.

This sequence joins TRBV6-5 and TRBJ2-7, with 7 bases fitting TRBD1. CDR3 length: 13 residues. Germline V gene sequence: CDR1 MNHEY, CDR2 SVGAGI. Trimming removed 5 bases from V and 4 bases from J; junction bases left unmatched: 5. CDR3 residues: CASSAGTAYEQYF. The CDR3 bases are TGTGCCAGCAGTGCCGGGACAGCTTACGAGCAGTACTTC.

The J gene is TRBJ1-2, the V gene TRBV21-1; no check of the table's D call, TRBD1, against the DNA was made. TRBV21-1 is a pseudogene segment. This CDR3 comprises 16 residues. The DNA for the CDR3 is TGTGCCAGCAGCAAAGCGCTTTTGGGCAGGGGGCAAGGCTACACCTTC. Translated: CASSKALLGRGQGYTF.

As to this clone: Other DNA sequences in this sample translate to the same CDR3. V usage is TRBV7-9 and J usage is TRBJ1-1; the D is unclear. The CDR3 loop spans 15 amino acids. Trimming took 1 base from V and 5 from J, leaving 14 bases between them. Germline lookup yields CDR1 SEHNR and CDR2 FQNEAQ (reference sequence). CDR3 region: CASSLGTGVRTEAFF. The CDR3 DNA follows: TGTGCCAGCAGCTTAGGTACCGGGGTCCGGACTGAAGCTTTCTTT.

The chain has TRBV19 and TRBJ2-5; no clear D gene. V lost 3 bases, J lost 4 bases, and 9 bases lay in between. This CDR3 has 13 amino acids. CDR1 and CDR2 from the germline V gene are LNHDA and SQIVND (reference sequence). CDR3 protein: CASSISGRETQYF. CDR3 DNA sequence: TGTGCCAGTAGTATCTCGGGTAGAGAGACCCAGTACTTC.